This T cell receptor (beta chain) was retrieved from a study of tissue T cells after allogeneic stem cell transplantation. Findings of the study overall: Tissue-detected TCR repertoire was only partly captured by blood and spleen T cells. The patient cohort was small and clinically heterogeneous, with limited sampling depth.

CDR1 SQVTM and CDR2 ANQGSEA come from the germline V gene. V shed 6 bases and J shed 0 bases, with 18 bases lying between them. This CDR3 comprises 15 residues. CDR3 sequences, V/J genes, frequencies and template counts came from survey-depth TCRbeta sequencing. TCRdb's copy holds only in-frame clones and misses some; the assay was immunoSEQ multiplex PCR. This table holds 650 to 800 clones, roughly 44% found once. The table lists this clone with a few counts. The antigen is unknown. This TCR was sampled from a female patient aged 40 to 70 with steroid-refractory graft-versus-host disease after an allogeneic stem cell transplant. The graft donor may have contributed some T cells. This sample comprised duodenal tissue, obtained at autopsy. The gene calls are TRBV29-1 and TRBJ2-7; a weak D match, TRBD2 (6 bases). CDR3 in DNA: TGCAGCGTAGATACTAGCCCGGTTCGCTCCTACGAGCAGTACTTC. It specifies CSVDTSPVRSYEQYF.